A single sample is the source of the 15 T cell receptor beta chains below, sequenced in a study of CD8 T cells in ankylosing spondylitis (TCRdb year 2017). The protocol used for the library was 5' RACE. The sequencer listed for this sample is Illumina HiSeq 2500. Using fastp at Q25 and MiXCR, TCRdb reprocessed the public reads and kept productive beta chains. Rows matching on CDR3 protein sequence are summarized as one entry with the most common DNA and genes. The sample yields roughly 240,000 distinct CDR3 sequences; less than 9.5% were counted once. Approximately 5% of the sample goes to the ten largest clones. The specimen sequenced was blood, either unsorted or a sorted T cell fraction (not recorded which). All receptors derive from a female donor with ankylosing spondylitis or in good health (not recorded which).

This clonotype came up once. The chain couples TRBV7-9 to TRBJ2-2; D unresolved. The V and J ends lost 5 bases and 7 bases respectively, with 14 bases between them. There are 14 residues in the CDR3. Germline CDR1 and CDR2: SEHNR and FQNEAQ (reference sequence). The CDR3 region is CASSLHERGGELFF. CDR3 in DNA: TGTGCCAGCAGCCTCCACGAGCGAGGCGGGGAGCTGTTTTTT. Full variable domain (remainder filled in from reference TRBV7-9 and TRBJ2-2): DTGVSQNPRHKITKRGQNVTFRCDPISEHNRLYWYRQTLGQGPEFLTYFQNEAQLEKSRLLSDRFSAERPKGSFSTLEIQRTEQGDSAMYLCASSLHERGGELFFGEGSRLTVL.

This clonotype was counted only a few times. This chain links TRBV30 with TRBJ1-3; D is perhaps TRBD1 (5 bases). Germline-derived CDR1 and CDR2 are GTSNPN and SVGIG (reference sequence). The CDR3 is 14 residues long. Trimming pared 6 bases from V and 11 bases from J, leaving 23 bases between. CDR3 coding DNA: TGTGCCTGCCCGAAGGACACAAGCTTAACCGCCATATATTTT. This translates into CACPKDTSLTAIYF. The full variable domain, completed using reference TRBV30 and TRBJ1-3, is SQTIHQWPATLVQPVGSPLSLECTVEGTSNPNLYWYRQAAGRGLQLLFYSVGIGQISSEVPQNLSASRPQDRQFILSSKKLLLSDSGFYLCACPKDTSLTAIYFGEGSWLTVV.

As to this clonotype: A read error may be the cause here, since a much bigger clone is one base away. V is TRBV15 and J is TRBJ2-5, with 10 bases matching TRBD2. In germline, CDR1 is LNHNV, CDR2 YYDKDF (reference sequence). This CDR3 contains 15 residues. The CDR3 loop is CTTSGLAGERETQYF. CDR3 bases: TGTACCACCAGCGGTCTAGCGGGAGAAAGAGAGACCCAGTACTTC.

J is TRBJ1-5 and V is TRBV19; TRBD1 aligns across 9 bases. Germline CDR1 reads LNHDA; CDR2 reads SQIVND (reference sequence). Germline trimming cut 4 bases from V and 7 bases from J; bases unmatched to any gene: 8. The CDR3 is 15 amino acids. The CDR3 DNA reads as TGTGCCAGTAGTACTGGGACAGGGCGACGACAGCCCCAGCATTTT. Its protein product is CASSTGTGRRQPQHF.

In this sample, this clonotype turned up many times. This chain connects TRBV20-1 to TRBJ2-1, with D hard to call. This CDR3 is 12 amino acids long. V lost 3 bases and J lost 4, with 7 bases in between. Germline V gene data show CDR1 as DFQATT and CDR2 as SNEGSKA (reference sequence). Here the CDR3 reads CSARSLYNEQFF. The CDR3 DNA reads TGCAGTGCTAGGAGCCTTTACAATGAGCAGTTCTTC.

This clonotype was seen at least ten times. J is TRBJ2-3 and V is TRBV7-2; possibly TRBD2 for D (5 bases). Trimming stripped 5 bases from V and 7 bases from J, with 10 bases between. Per the germline V gene, CDR1 is SGHTA and CDR2 is FQGNSA. The CDR3 is 12 residues long. The CDR3 DNA follows: TGTGCCAGCAGCCGTGGACTCAATACGCAGTATTTT. This encodes CASSRGLNTQYF. The full variable domain, completed using reference TRBV7-2 and TRBJ2-3, is GAGVSQSPSNKVTEKGKDVELRCDPISGHTALYWYRQSLGQGLEFLIYFQGNSAPDKSGLPSDRFSAERTGGSVSTLTIQRTQQEDSAVYLCASSRGLNTQYFGPGTRLTVL.

This clonotype was detected a few times. V usage is TRBV5-5 and J usage is TRBJ2-7; D gene ambiguous. Trimming removed 6 bases at V and 5 bases at J, with 15 bases between. This CDR3 region has 13 residues. Germline V gives CDR1 SGHKS, CDR2 YYEKEE (reference sequence). CDR3 in DNA: TGTGCCAGCATCGCCCCCGATCCCAACGAGCAGTACTTC. Protein: CASIAPDPNEQYF.

This clonotype was counted between two and nine times. The rearrangement links TRBV7-2 to TRBJ1-3; TRBD1 matches 7 bases. The trim removed 2 bases at V and 4 bases at J, leaving 5 bases unmatched. In germline, CDR1 is SGHTA, CDR2 FQGNSA. The CDR3 spans 15 residues. The CDR3 sequence is CASSLTTGRGNTIYF. The CDR3, as DNA: TGTGCCAGCAGCTTAACGACAGGGAGGGGAAACACCATATATTTT. The full variable domain, its missing parts supplied by reference TRBV7-2 and TRBJ1-3, is GAGVSQSPSNKVTEKGKDVELRCDPISGHTALYWYRQSLGQGLEFLIYFQGNSAPDKSGLPSDRFSAERTGGSVSTLTIQRTQQEDSAVYLCASSLTTGRGNTIYFGEGSWLTVV.

This clonotype appeared many times. This rearrangement joins TRBV20-1 to TRBJ1-2; D is possibly TRBD1 (6 bases). The ends were cut back, 3 bases at V and 3 bases at J, with 17 bases in the middle. Germline V gene lookup returns CDR1 DFQATT and CDR2 SNEGSKA (reference sequence). This CDR3 region has 15 residues. The CDR3 DNA reads as TGCAGTGCTAGGTTGAAAGGGGGAGAGGACTATGGCTACACCTTC. Translation gives CSARLKGGEDYGYTF.

This clonotype occurred many times. The chain joins TRBV5-1 to TRBJ1-2; TRBD1 matches at 7 bases. Losses at the gene ends were 3 bases for V and 5 bases for J; bases not matched to a gene: 7. The CDR3 loop spans 14 amino acids. CDR1 is SGHRS and CDR2 is YFSETQ in the germline V gene. CDR3 region: CASSSLGTAYGYTF. CDR3 DNA: TGCGCCAGCAGCTCCCTAGGGACAGCTTATGGCTACACCTTC.

J is TRBJ2-1 and V is TRBV4-3, with D possibly matching TRBD2 (6 bases). The CDR3 contains 17 residues. Looked up from germline, CDR1 is LGHNA and CDR2 is YSLEER. V lost 0 bases to trimming and J lost 5 bases, with 17 bases between them. The CDR3: CASSQDAGSDFHNEQFF. As DNA, the CDR3 is TGCGCCAGCAGCCAAGACGCGGGGTCGGACTTTCACAATGAGCAGTTCTTC.

This clonotype was recorded many times. The J gene is TRBJ1-2, the V gene TRBV5-1; TRBD1 agrees at 9 bases. CDR1 and CDR2 from the germline V gene are SGHRS and YFSETQ. The CDR3 spans 14 residues. V lost 2 bases to trimming and J lost 5 bases; unmatched junction nucleotides: 4. CDR3 protein: CASSLSDRGYGYTF. CDR3 sequence (DNA): TGCGCCAGCAGCTTATCGGACAGGGGATATGGCTACACCTTC.

This chain uses TRBV7-2 with TRBJ1-2; D uncertain. Trimming cost V 1 base and J 0 bases, with 9 bases left between them. The CDR3 is 15 amino acids. Germline assignment: CDR1 SGHTA and CDR2 FQGNSA. In DNA, the CDR3 is TGTGCCAGCAGCTTAGAGGCTGACCCTAACTATGGCTACACCTTC. Translating gives CASSLEADPNYGYTF.

This clonotype was counted many times. The chain has TRBV15 and TRBJ2-1; 10 nucleotides agree with TRBD1. This CDR3 contains 16 residues. After removal of 3 bases from V and 4 bases from J, the junction contained 6 bases not matched to a gene. Germline V CDR1 and CDR2: LNHNV, YYDKDF (reference sequence). The CDR3 loop is CATSRADRGGYNEQFF. The DNA for the CDR3 is TGTGCCACCAGCAGGGCGGACAGGGGGGGATACAATGAGCAGTTCTTC.

This clonotype was seen many times. CDR3 sequence: CASGSSGRFSSYNEQFF. DNA for the CDR3: TGTGCCAGCGGGTCTAGCGGGAGGTTCAGCTCCTACAATGAGCAGTTCTTC. The rearrangement joins TRBV6-2 or TRBV6-3 to TRBJ2-1, with 11 bases fitting TRBD2. The CDR3 extends over 17 amino acids. Per the germline V gene, CDR1 is MNHEY and CDR2 is SVGEGT. V shed 8 bases, J shed 0 bases, and the junction held 9 bases outside the gene matches.